This is a list of T cell receptor beta chains from one sample in a study of blood T cell repertoires in COVID-19. Using immunoSEQ multiplex PCR, the repertoire was profiled, and TCRdb retains in-frame clones only, with some absent. The table lists roughly 190,000 clones, roughly four fifths of them singletons. The sample consisted of peripheral blood. The source is a human donor with acute or convalescent COVID-19. The donor label of this sample is uncertain. Both conserved end residues are trimmed from each CDR3.

>TRBV2
ASTPYRATEAF
>TRBV5-8
ASSLVLRGKLF
>TRBV6-2/TRBV6-3
ASSYQGAQGQPQH
>TRBV18
ASSFGQTNTGELF
>TRBV19
ASRGGAETGELF
>TRBV27
ASSRTGTGGYEQY
>TRBV28
ASSPQGIYGDTQY
>TRBV5-1
ASSFRDRGLEKLF
>TRBV15
ATSRGLGAQY
>TRBV6-1
ASSESRGLSYGYT
>TRBV3-1/TRBV3-2
ASSQGRTGSYEQY
>TRBV30
AWSAWSDTSPLH
>TRBV2
ASSSSGRAGYEQY
>TRBV29-1
SVGTGTETQY
>TRBV9
ASSVGQGRLF
>TRBV4-2
ASSHDRENTEAF
>TRBV9
ASSRQQGRQETQY
>TRBV28
ASSLPLAGTYEQY
>TRBV30
AWSKLTYNEQF
>TRBV30
AWSVPSGASYEQY
>TRBV19
ASSIDNGGSVF
>TRBV2
ASTGGTGGPEQY
>TRBV6-6
ASSQDRARGYT
>TRBV7-9
ASSSTGTKGEKLF
>TRBV28
ASSPRGGSSEQY
>TRBV27
ASSARLAALNEQF
>TRBV5-5
ASSLAPAGYSNQPQH
>TRBV7-9
ASSSDRNSYEQY
>TRBV3-1/TRBV3-2
ASSQGLGQGRYYGYT
>TRBV6-5
ASVGQSGNTIY
>TRBV19
ASSGGLAREQY
>TRBV7-3
ASSHAGQGNTEAF
>TRBV11-3
ASSVREIETQY
>TRBV15
ATSRDFQGAKTQY
>TRBV6-5
ASSKGYAGELF
>TRBV2
ASSALMGGDYGYT
>TRBV6-4
ASSPESINTGELF
>TRBV6-1
ASSEVEGAGDEQF
>TRBV2
ASGGDVVNEQF
>TRBV29-1
SADTTSMPDTQY
>TRBV7-2
ASSRSGVAGELF
>TRBV6-5
ASSTGGTHGNTIY
>TRBV18
ASSPPAGQGYT
>TRBV18
ASSPVGAWNTGELF
>TRBV5-6
ASSLGLAGGQETQY
>TRBV2
ASTLAGVRTEQY
>TRBV19
ASSSSLSYEQY
>TRBV5-4
ASSLGRGAQETQY
>TRBV7-9
ASSQGLLDEKLF
>TRBV5-4
ATIMAGAADNSPLH
>TRBV6-5
ASILQMERTEAF
>TRBV2
ASWGGLETQY
>TRBV2
ASSDFGDRNEQF
>TRBV5-1
ASSLAMGGGGELF
>TRBV9
ASSAVELSPYEQY
>TRBV7-6
ASSLGQGADTGELF
>TRBV2
ASSERGFYGYT
>TRBV6-1
ASSEPVYSNQPQH
>TRBV21-1
ASSKVAKGVSNEQF